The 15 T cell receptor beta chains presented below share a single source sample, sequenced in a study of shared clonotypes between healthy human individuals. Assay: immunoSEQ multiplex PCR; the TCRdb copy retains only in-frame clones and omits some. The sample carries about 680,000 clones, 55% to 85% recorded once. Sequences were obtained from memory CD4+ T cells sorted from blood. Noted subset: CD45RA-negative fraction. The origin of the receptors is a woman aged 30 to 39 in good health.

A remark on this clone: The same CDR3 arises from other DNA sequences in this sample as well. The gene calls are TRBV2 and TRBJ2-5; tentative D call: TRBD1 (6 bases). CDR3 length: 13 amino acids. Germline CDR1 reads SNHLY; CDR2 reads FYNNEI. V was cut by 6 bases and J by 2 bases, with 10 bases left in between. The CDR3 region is CASSEDSQETQYF. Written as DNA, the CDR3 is TGTGCCAGCAGCGAGGACAGTCAAGAGACCCAGTACTTC.

CDR3 nucleotides: TGTGCCAGCAGGCCGGGACAGGTGAACACTGAAGCTTTCTTT. This codes for CASRPGQVNTEAFF. This chain connects TRBV28 to TRBJ1-1; the match to TRBD1 covers 8 bases. CDR3 length: 14 amino acids. V was pared by 6 bases and J by 0 bases, with 3 bases of the junction left unmatched. Looked up from germline, CDR1 is MDHEN and CDR2 is SYDVKM.

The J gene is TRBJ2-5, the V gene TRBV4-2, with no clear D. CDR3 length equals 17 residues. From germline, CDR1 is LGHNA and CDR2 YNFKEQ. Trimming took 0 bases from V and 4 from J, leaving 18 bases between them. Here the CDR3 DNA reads TGTGCCAGCAGCCAAGATCTATTTTACCTAGTTGGAGAGACCCAGTACTTC. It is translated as CASSQDLFYLVGETQYF.

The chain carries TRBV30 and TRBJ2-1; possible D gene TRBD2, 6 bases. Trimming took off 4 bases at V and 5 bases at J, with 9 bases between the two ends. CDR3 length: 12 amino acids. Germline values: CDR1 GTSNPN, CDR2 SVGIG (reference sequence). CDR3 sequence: CAWTGLHNEQFF. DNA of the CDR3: TGTGCCTGGACGGGACTTCACAATGAGCAGTTCTTC. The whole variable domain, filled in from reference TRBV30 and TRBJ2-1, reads SQTIHQWPATLVQPVGSPLSLECTVEGTSNPNLYWYRQAAGRGLQLLFYSVGIGQISSEVPQNLSASRPQDRQFILSSKKLLLSDSGFYLCAWTGLHNEQFFGPGTRLTVL.

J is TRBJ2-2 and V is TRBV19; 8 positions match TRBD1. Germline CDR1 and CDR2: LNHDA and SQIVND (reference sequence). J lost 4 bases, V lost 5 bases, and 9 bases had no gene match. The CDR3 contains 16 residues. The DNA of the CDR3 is TGTGCCAGTAGTTTTCGGACAGGGTCGACCACCGGGGAGCTGTTTTTT. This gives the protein CASSFRTGSTTGELFF.

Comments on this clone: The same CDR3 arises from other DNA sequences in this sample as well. CDR3 residues: CASSLGGGSYNEQFF. CDR3 DNA sequence: TGTGCCAGCAGCTTGGGAGGGGGGTCCTACAATGAGCAGTTCTTC. This rearrangement joins TRBV5-6 to TRBJ2-1; possibly TRBD1 or TRBD2 for D (6 bases each). Germline values: CDR1 SGHDT, CDR2 YYEEEE. The CDR3 contains 15 residues. The ends were cut back, 0 bases at V and 1 base at J, with 8 bases in the middle. The variable domain in full, completed from reference TRBV5-6 and TRBJ2-1, reads DAGVTQSPTHLIKTRGQQVTLRCSPKSGHDTVSWYQQALGQGPQFIFQYYEEEERQRGNFPDRFSGHQFPNYSSELNVNALLLGDSALYLCASSLGGGSYNEQFFGPGTRLTVL.

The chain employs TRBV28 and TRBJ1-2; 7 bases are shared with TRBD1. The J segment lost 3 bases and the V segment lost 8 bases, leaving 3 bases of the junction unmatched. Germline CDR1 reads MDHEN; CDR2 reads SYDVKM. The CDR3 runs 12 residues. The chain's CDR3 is CASLGQDYGYTF. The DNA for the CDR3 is TGTGCCAGCTTAGGACAGGACTATGGCTACACCTTC.

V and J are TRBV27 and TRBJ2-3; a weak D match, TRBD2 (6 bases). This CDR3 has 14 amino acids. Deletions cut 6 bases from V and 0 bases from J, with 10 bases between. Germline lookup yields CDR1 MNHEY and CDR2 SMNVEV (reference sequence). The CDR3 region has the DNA TGTGCCAGCAGAGGCGGGGTCAGCACAGATACGCAGTATTTT. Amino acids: CASRGGVSTDTQYF.

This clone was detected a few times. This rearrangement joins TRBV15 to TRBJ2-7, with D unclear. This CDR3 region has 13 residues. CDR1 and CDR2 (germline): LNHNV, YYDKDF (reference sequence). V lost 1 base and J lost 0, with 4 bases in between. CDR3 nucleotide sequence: TGTGCCACCAGCAGAGGAGGCTCCTACGAGCAGTACTTC. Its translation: CATSRGGSYEQYF.

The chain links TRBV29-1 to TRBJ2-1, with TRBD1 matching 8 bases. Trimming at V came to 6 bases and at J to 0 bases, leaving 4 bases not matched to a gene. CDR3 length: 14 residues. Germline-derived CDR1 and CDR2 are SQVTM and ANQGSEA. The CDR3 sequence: CSVGGQGSYNEQFF. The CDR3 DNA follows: TGCAGCGTGGGAGGACAGGGCTCCTACAATGAGCAGTTCTTC.

This CDR3 reads CASSTTGKGQPQHF. In DNA, the CDR3 is TGTGCCAGTAGTACTACAGGGAAGGGCCAGCCCCAGCATTTT. The chain is built from TRBV19 and TRBJ1-5; D may be TRBD1 (6 bases). CDR3 length equals 14 residues. The germline V and J ends were trimmed by 4 bases and 7 bases, with 14 bases remaining between them. Germline loops: CDR1 LNHDA, CDR2 SQIVND (reference sequence).

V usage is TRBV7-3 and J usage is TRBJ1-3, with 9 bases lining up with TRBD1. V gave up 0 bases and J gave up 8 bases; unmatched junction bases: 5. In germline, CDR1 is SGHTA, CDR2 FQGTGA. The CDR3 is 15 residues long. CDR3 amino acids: CASSLTGQGYDTIYF. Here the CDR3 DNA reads TGTGCCAGCAGCTTAACGGGACAGGGTTATGACACCATATATTTT.

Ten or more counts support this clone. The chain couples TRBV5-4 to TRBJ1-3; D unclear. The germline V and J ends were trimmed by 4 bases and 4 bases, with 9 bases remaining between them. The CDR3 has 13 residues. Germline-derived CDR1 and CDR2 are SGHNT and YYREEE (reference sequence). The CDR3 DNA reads TGTGCCAGCAGCCCCTCTGGGGGAAACACCATATATTTT. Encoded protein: CASSPSGGNTIYF.

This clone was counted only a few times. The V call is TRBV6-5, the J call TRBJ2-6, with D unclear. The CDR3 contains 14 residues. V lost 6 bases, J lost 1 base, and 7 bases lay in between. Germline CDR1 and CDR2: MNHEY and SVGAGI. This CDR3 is CASSFSSGANVLTF. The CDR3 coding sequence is TGTGCCAGCAGCTTCTCTTCTGGGGCCAACGTCCTGACTTTC.

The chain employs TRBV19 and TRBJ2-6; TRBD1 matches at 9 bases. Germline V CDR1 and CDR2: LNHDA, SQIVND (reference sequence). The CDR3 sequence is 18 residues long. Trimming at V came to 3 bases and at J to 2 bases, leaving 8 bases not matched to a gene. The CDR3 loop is CASSIAGTGSPGANVLTF. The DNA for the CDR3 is TGTGCCAGTAGTATTGCCGGGACAGGGTCGCCTGGGGCCAACGTCCTGACTTTC.